This T cell receptor beta chain emerged from a study of OX40 agonist ivuxolimab in advanced cancers. Study-level information: Age averaged roughly 60 years (range about 20 to 80), and roughly 80% were male.

Sequencing was performed with immunoSEQ multiplex PCR; in TCRdb, only in-frame clones are kept and a portion is missing. Among around 68,000 clones listed, roughly nine tenths were seen once. Study findings and constraints: CD8+ T cells averaged more expanded clones than CD4+. Some patients who did not respond also had low normalized T-cell clonal expansion.

Peripheral blood came from all dose cohorts at three timepoints. Of note for this clone: Its antigen is undetermined.

This specimen was CD4+ or CD8+ T cells sorted from blood, taken in a trial of the OX40 agonist ivuxolimab. This TCR was sampled from an adult with an advanced solid tumor such as melanoma, head and neck, liver or kidney cancer.

CDR3 loop: CASSPRGGRTGELFF. As DNA, the CDR3 is TGCGCCAGCAGCCCAAGGGGGGGCAGGACCGGGGAGCTGTTTTTT. This chain connects TRBV10-1 to TRBJ2-2; maybe TRBD2 (7 bases). This CDR3 has 15 amino acids. The germline CDR1 and CDR2 sequences are WNHNN and SYGVQD (reference sequence). V was trimmed by 6 bases and J by 5 bases, leaving 16 bases between them.